This is a list of T cell receptor beta chains from one sample in a study of shared clonotypes between healthy human individuals. Clones were read by immunoSEQ multiplex PCR, and TCRdb kept only the in-frame ones, dropping some. Of approximately 320,000 clones listed, about nine tenths are singletons. Sequenced input: memory CD8+ T cells sorted from blood. These receptors were taken from a man aged 18 to 29 in good health. The CDR3 runs from the conserved cysteine through the conserved F or W. Each record gives: clone size, D gene, J gene, V gene, CDR3 protein, CDR3 DNA. D genes are given only for firm matches. A clone size is listed for some rows: how often the clone was seen (once, few, many), or a class if it is expanded.

- - TRBJ1-1 TRBV7-9 CASRGSQGRTEAFF TGTGCCAGCAGGGGATCACAGGGAAGAACTGAAGCTTTCTTT
- - TRBJ1-5 TRBV27 CASIRSKPQHF TGTGCCAGCATCCGGTCCAAGCCCCAGCATTTT
- - TRBJ1-6 TRBV13 CASRKGGGPYNSPLHF TGTGCCAGCAGAAAAGGGGGAGGGCCCTATAATTCACCCCTCCACTTT
- TRBD1 TRBJ2-3 TRBV4-1 CASSQGRQGVPFASTDTQYF TGCGCCAGCAGCCAGGGAAGACAGGGGGTACCATTTGCTAGCACAGATACGCAGTATTTT
- TRBD2 TRBJ2-1 TRBV27 CASSFTGTSGSNEQFF TGTGCCAGCAGTTTCACCGGGACTAGCGGGTCAAATGAGCAGTTCTTC
many - TRBJ2-3 TRBV6-5 CASSSVETDTQYF TGTGCCAGCAGTTCCGTTGAGACAGATACGCAGTATTTT
- TRBD1 TRBJ1-1 TRBV7-9 CASSLTGGYTEAFF TGTGCCAGCAGCTTAACAGGGGGTTACACTGAAGCTTTCTTT
- - TRBJ1-6 TRBV5-5 CASSLWRNGASPLHF TGTGCCAGCAGCTTGTGGAGGAATGGGGCCTCACCCCTCCACTTT
- - TRBJ2-5 TRBV7-8 CASSLALIGGAGQQEETQYF TGTGCCAGCAGCTTAGCGCTAATCGGGGGAGCGGGCCAGCAAGAAGAGACCCAGTACTTC
- TRBD1 TRBJ2-1 TRBV7-6 CASSEEPQGAQIF TGTGCCAGCAGCGAGGAGCCCCAGGGGGCGCAGATCTTC
- - TRBJ2-1 TRBV4-3 CASSQDSGYNEQFF TGCGCCAGCAGCCAAGATTCAGGTTACAATGAGCAGTTCTTC
- TRBD2 TRBJ2-7 TRBV13 CASSPGTTSYEQYF TGTGCCAGCAGCCCCGGGACTACTTCCTACGAGCAGTACTTC
- - TRBJ2-7 TRBV19 CASSIGPVYEQYF TGTGCCAGTAGTATTGGGCCGGTCTACGAGCAGTACTTC
- - TRBJ2-7 TRBV12-5 CASGGETRGYEQYF TGTGCTAGTGGGGGGGAGACCCGTGGCTACGAGCAGTACTTC
- - TRBJ2-7 TRBV4-1 CASSQGRAEQYF TGCGCCAGCAGCCAAGGCCGGGCAGAGCAGTACTTC
- - TRBJ2-3 TRBV6-6 CASTQRTDTQYF TGTGCCAGCACCCAGCGCACAGATACGCAGTATTTT
- TRBD2 TRBJ2-4 TRBV4-3 CASSQAWTSGSTQPYQYF TGCGCCAGCAGCCAAGCATGGACTAGCGGGAGTACCCAGCCTTATCAGTACTTC
- - TRBJ2-7 TRBV5-1 CASSLEGSSYEQYF TGCGCCAGCAGCTTGGAGGGTTCAAGCTACGAGCAGTACTTC
- - TRBJ2-3 TRBV6-1 CASSGEMWGHTDTQYF TGTGCCAGCAGTGGTGAGATGTGGGGCCACACAGATACGCAGTATTTT
- - TRBJ2-5 TRBV15 CATSRGGLQETQYF TGTGCCACCAGCAGAGGGGGACTCCAAGAGACCCAGTACTTC
once - TRBJ1-2 TRBV6-5 CASRYSTDYGYTF TGTGCCAGCAGATACTCCACGGACTATGGCTACACCTTC
- - TRBJ2-5 TRBV11-2 CASRPYSNSQETQYF TGTGCCAGCAGACCTTACAGCAATTCTCAAGAGACCCAGTACTTC